The sample holds a few counts of the clone carrying this T cell receptor (beta chain). Its antigen is currently unknown. CDR1 is SGDLS and CDR2 is YYNGEE in the germline V gene. Trimming took 3 bases from V and 4 from J, leaving 11 bases between them. The CDR3 spans 13 residues. Amplification used 60 Vbeta primers and 13 Jbeta primers. This table comes from immunoSEQ multiplex PCR, and its TCRdb copy is limited to in-frame clones, with some not included. The table records some 90,000 clones, 65% to 75% of them present only once. The data stem from a study of cytomegalovirus exposure and HLA in healthy donors. Findings and limits, study-wide: Fewer than 20,000 TCR beta sequences were associated with HLA alleles at 0.05 false discovery rate in a later analysis. A later analysis found TCR association rates differed by HLA locus, highest for DRB1 and lowest for HLA-C.

This chain joins TRBV9 and TRBJ2-7; D is undetermined. Sequencing input: PBMCs. The sequence came from a female donor in good health and CMV-seropositive. In nucleotides, the CDR3 is TGTGCCAGCAGCGAGCCCCACTCATACGAGCAGTACTTC. The encoded protein is CASSEPHSYEQYF.